Listed here are 13 T cell receptor beta chains from one sample, sequenced in a study of control samples from healthy donors and cancer patients. Clones were sequenced by immunoSEQ multiplex PCR, and TCRdb holds only the in-frame ones, with some missing. The table records around 82,000 clones, around 87% of them present only once. Sequenced material: blood. These receptor sequences come from a man aged 45-60 years in good health.

This chain links TRBV18 with TRBJ2-7; TRBD2 aligns across 12 bases. The CDR3 length is 16 residues. The germline CDR1 and CDR2 sequences are KGHSH and LQKENI. V was clipped by 0 bases and J by 7 bases; unmatched bases: 7. The CDR3 DNA follows: TGTGCCAGCTCACCACCGACTAGCGGGAGATCTGAAGAGCAGTACTTC. It is translated as CASSPPTSGRSEEQYF.

V is TRBV25-1 and J is TRBJ2-1, with a possible D match to TRBD1 (6 bases). This CDR3 comprises 18 residues. Germline values: CDR1 MGHDK, CDR2 SYGVNS. Trimming cost V 3 bases and J 8 bases, with 26 bases left between them. The CDR3, as DNA: TGTGCCAGCAGTGAGGCTAGCTGGTCTACAGGGTCGTTCTATGAGCAGTTCTTC. Protein sequence: CASSEASWSTGSFYEQFF. Filled out from reference TRBV25-1 and TRBJ2-1, the complete variable domain reads EADIYQTPRYLVIGTGKKITLECSQTMGHDKMYWYQQDPGMELHLIHYSYGVNSTEKGDLSSESTVSRIRTEHFPLTLESARPSHTSQYLCASSEASWSTGSFYEQFFGPGTRLTVL.

The rearrangement uses TRBV12-3 or TRBV12-4 and TRBJ1-6; D gene uncertain. The CDR3 contains 12 residues. V lost 3 bases and J 9 bases, leaving 6 bases between the germline ends. CDR3 nucleotides: TGTGCCAGCAGTTTTCCTGGTTCACCCCTCCACTTT. Its protein product is CASSFPGSPLHF.

In this sample, this clone turned up once. The chain recombines TRBV3-1 (or the pseudogene TRBV3-2) with TRBJ2-4; 7 positions match TRBD2. Germline V gene lookup returns CDR1 LGHDT and CDR2 YNNKEL (reference sequence). With 5 bases clipped from V and 3 bases from J, the junction kept 7 bases outside the gene matches. The CDR3 extends over 15 amino acids. CDR3 nucleotides: TGTGCCAGCAGCGGTCGGGAGGAAGGCAAAAACATTCAGTACTTC. Its protein product is CASSGREEGKNIQYF.

The rearrangement joins TRBV30 to TRBJ2-2; D possibly corresponds to TRBD1 (6 bases). The CDR3 spans 14 residues. V was pared by 3 bases and J by 4 bases, with 12 bases between. The germline CDR1 and CDR2 sequences are GTSNPN and SVGIG (reference sequence). In DNA, the CDR3 is TGTGCCTGGAGGCTAGGACAGAGCACCGGGGAGCTGTTTTTT. As protein: CAWRLGQSTGELFF.

The rearrangement joins TRBV7-3 to TRBJ2-1, with D perhaps being TRBD1 or TRBD2 (5 bases each). In germline, CDR1 is SGHTA, CDR2 FQGTGA. V lost 4 bases, J lost 3 bases, and 13 bases lay in between. This CDR3 comprises 15 residues. CDR3 sequence (DNA): TGTGCCAGCAGCTCTAGGGGAGACCTCTACAATGAGCAGTTCTTC. This codes for CASSSRGDLYNEQFF. The full variable domain, completed using reference TRBV7-3 and TRBJ2-1, is GAGVSQTPSNKVTEKGKYVELRCDPISGHTALYWYRQSLGQGPEFLIYFQGTGAADDSGLPNDRFFAVRPEGSVSTLKIQRTERGDSAVYLCASSSRGDLYNEQFFGPGTRLTVL.

This clone has just one count. The chain has TRBV7-2 and TRBJ2-7; TRBD2 matches 9 bases. V was pared by 1 base and J by 8 bases, with 6 bases of the junction left unmatched. Germline CDR1 is SGHTA and CDR2 is FQGNSA. The CDR3 consists of 14 residues. The CDR3 DNA reads as TGTGCCAGCAGCTTAGAGGTTAGCGGGAGACAGCAGTACTTC. Translation gives CASSLEVSGRQQYF.

This chain's CDR3 is CASSQSGEIGNQPQHF. The CDR3 DNA reads TGCGCCAGCAGTCAATCAGGGGAAATCGGCAATCAGCCCCAGCATTTT. This rearrangement joins TRBV23-1 to TRBJ1-5, with TRBD1 as a possible D gene (5 bases). TRBV23-1 has ORF status, its function being uncertain. The CDR3 consists of 16 residues. V was pared by 0 bases and J by 2 bases, with 11 bases between.

In DNA, the CDR3 is TGTGCCAGCAGCTTAGTTGACGGTTTCCAGGGGACTAATGAAAAACTGTTTTTT. Residues: CASSLVDGFQGTNEKLFF. The chain links TRBV7-2 to TRBJ1-4, with a tentative D call TRBD1 (6 bases). Trimming cost V 1 base and J 2 bases, with 17 bases left between them. The V gene's germline CDR1 is SGHTA and CDR2 FQGNSA. The CDR3 loop spans 18 amino acids.

Only a few counts were recorded for this clone. The gene calls are TRBV30 and TRBJ2-7; TRBD1 matches 9 bases. V lost 6 bases, J lost 2 bases, and 11 bases stayed unmatched. This CDR3 is 15 amino acids long. Per the germline V gene, CDR1 is GTSNPN and CDR2 is SVGIG (reference sequence). CDR3 coding DNA: TGTGCCTGTATTAAAGAGTACAGGGGGCCCTACGAGCAGTACTTC. It specifies CACIKEYRGPYEQYF.

The chain is built from TRBV4-3 and TRBJ2-2; TRBD1 is a possible D gene (5 bases). Deletions cut 0 bases from V and 1 base from J, with 15 bases between. Germline lookup yields CDR1 LGHNA and CDR2 YSLEER. The CDR3 covers 18 residues. The CDR3 loop is CASSQDRLGAMNTGELFF. CDR3 DNA sequence: TGCGCCAGCAGCCAAGATCGTCTAGGGGCTATGAACACCGGGGAGCTGTTTTTT.

The chain has TRBV5-6 and TRBJ1-4; the D is unclear. This CDR3 comprises 15 residues. Germline-derived CDR1 and CDR2 are SGHDT and YYEEEE. Deletions cut 1 base from V and 4 bases from J, with 11 bases between. CDR3 sequence (DNA): TGTGCCAGCAGCTTGTTTTATCAGTATAATGAAAAACTGTTTTTT. Residues: CASSLFYQYNEKLFF.

This chain uses TRBV19 with TRBJ2-5; D might be TRBD1 (7 bases). This CDR3 comprises 13 residues. CDR1 LNHDA and CDR2 SQIVND come from the germline V gene (reference sequence). The V end was cut by 5 bases, the J end by 5 bases, with 12 bases between. The CDR3 spells CASSVQGRETQYF. The DNA for the CDR3 is TGTGCCAGTAGTGTACAGGGGAGGGAGACCCAGTACTTC.